These 25 T cell receptor beta chains were all obtained from the same sample, sequenced in a study of preoperative IRX-2 immunotherapy in early breast cancer. Here immunoSEQ multiplex PCR was the method, and the copy in TCRdb shows in-frame clones only, minus some. The data contain approximately 98,000 clones, 70% to 90% of them singletons. Treatment of the sample: preoperative locoregional IRX-2 cytokine immunotherapy. Sequencing used tumor tissue, obtained after IRX-2 immunotherapy. All receptors come from a human donor with breast cancer.

The chain links TRBV10-1 to TRBJ1-1, with D possibly being TRBD1 (6 bases). CDR3 length: 14 amino acids. CDR1 and CDR2 from the germline V gene are WNHNN and SYGVQD (reference sequence). V lost 3 bases and J 4 bases, leaving 12 bases between the germline ends. CDR3 bases: TGCGCCAGCAGTGAAAGCTTACAGGGCACTGAAGCTTTCTTT. Protein sequence: CASSESLQGTEAFF.

The rearrangement links TRBV30 to TRBJ1-5, with TRBD1 matching over 11 bases. Looked up from germline, CDR1 is GTSNPN and CDR2 is SVGIG (reference sequence). V was clipped by 3 bases and J by 3 bases; unmatched bases: 4. The CDR3 is 15 amino acids. The CDR3 bases are TGTGCCTGGAGCCGGGACAGGGGGGTCAATCAGCCCCAGCATTTT. Its protein is CAWSRDRGVNQPQHF.

The CDR3 sequence is CASSLGSDYYGYTF. The CDR3 DNA sequence: TGCGCCAGCAGCTTGGGATCAGACTACTATGGCTACACCTTC. The chain has TRBV5-1 and TRBJ1-2; no firm D call. The CDR3 is made up of 14 amino acids. The V end was cut by 0 bases, the J end by 3 bases, with 9 bases between. Germline loops: CDR1 SGHRS, CDR2 YFSETQ.

The V gene is TRBV5-1, the J gene TRBJ1-1, with TRBD1 matching over 8 bases. Germline loops: CDR1 SGHRS, CDR2 YFSETQ. V trimming: 3 bases; J trimming: 5 bases; junction bases outside the gene matches: 6. The CDR3 is 14 residues long. CDR3 in amino acids: CASSSRQGRTEAFF. The CDR3 DNA reads as TGCGCCAGCAGCTCCCGACAGGGGCGGACTGAAGCTTTCTTT.

The chain has TRBV6-8 and TRBJ2-7; 10 bases are a match to TRBD1. Germline V gene lookup returns CDR1 MNHGY and CDR2 SAAAGT. V dropped 10 bases and J dropped 0; count of bases not matched to a gene: 9. This CDR3 has 15 amino acids. The CDR3 DNA sequence: TGTGCCATCAGGGGGACAGGGGAAAGCTCCTACGAGCAGTACTTC. This translates into CAIRGTGESSYEQYF.

The chain recombines TRBV28 with TRBJ2-7, with 13 bases identical to TRBD2. V shed 8 bases and J 3 bases; nucleotides not matched to a gene: 13. This CDR3 is 17 amino acids long. Germline V CDR1 and CDR2: MDHEN, SYDVKM. The CDR3 reads CASAGTEWTSGSYEQYF. CDR3 bases: TGTGCCAGCGCCGGGACGGAGTGGACTAGCGGGAGCTACGAGCAGTACTTC.

V usage is TRBV11-3 and J usage is TRBJ1-5; possible D gene TRBD1, 6 bases. Per the germline V gene, CDR1 is SGHNT and CDR2 is YENEEA. Trimming took off 5 bases at V and 7 bases at J, with 15 bases between the two ends. The CDR3 covers 14 residues. The CDR3: CASSPTQGRQPQHF. The DNA of the CDR3 is TGTGCCAGCAGCCCGACACAGGGACGCCAGCCCCAGCATTTT.

The chain couples TRBV11-3 to TRBJ2-7; D remains unclear. The CDR3 runs to 14 residues. V was clipped by 1 base and J by 3 bases, with 10 bases between them. From germline, CDR1 is SGHNT and CDR2 YENEEA. The CDR3 is CASSLVETIYEQYF. CDR3 nucleotide sequence: TGTGCCAGCAGCTTAGTGGAGACGATCTACGAGCAGTACTTC.

The chain carries TRBV29-1 and TRBJ1-1; D uncertain. The V gene lost 5 bases and the J gene lost 8 bases, with 21 bases spanning the gap. Germline CDR1 reads SQVTM; CDR2 reads ANQGSEA. The CDR3 is 14 residues long. The CDR3 here is CSVSGRELGAEAFF. The CDR3 DNA sequence: TGCAGCGTTTCCGGACGGGAGCTGGGAGCGGAAGCTTTCTTT.

This sequence joins TRBV6-8 and TRBJ1-1; TRBD1 matches at 8 bases. The germline gives CDR1 MNHGY, CDR2 SAAAGT. V lost 4 bases, J lost 1 base, and 11 bases stayed unmatched. This CDR3 has 17 amino acids. CDR3 sequence: CASSLSYRGTGNTEAFF. The CDR3 DNA reads as TGTGCCAGCAGTTTATCCTATCGAGGGACAGGGAACACTGAAGCTTTCTTT.

This sequence joins TRBV14 and TRBJ1-4; D is undetermined. The CDR3 sequence is 13 residues long. Deletions cut 2 bases from V and 10 bases from J, with 11 bases between. Germline loops: CDR1 SGHDN, CDR2 FVKESK. As DNA, the CDR3 is TGTGCCAGCAGCCAATTAGTTACGGGAAAACTGTTTTTT. As protein: CASSQLVTGKLFF. The whole variable domain, remainder taken from reference TRBV14 and TRBJ1-4, is EAGVTQFPSHSVIEKGQTVTLRCDPISGHDNLYWYRRVMGKEIKFLLHFVKESKQDESGMPNNRFLAERTGGTYSTLKVQPAELEDSGVYFCASSQLVTGKLFFGSGTQLSVL.

This clone was seen only once. The chain is built from TRBV28 and TRBJ1-2, with 7 bases matching TRBD1. Germline values: CDR1 MDHEN, CDR2 SYDVKM. This CDR3 is 13 amino acids long. The CDR3 coding sequence is TGTGCTACGCAAGGACAGGTTGGCTATGGCTACACCTTC. Translating gives CATQGQVGYGYTF.

About this clone itself: A read error may account for a junction end that differs from germline. The chain joins TRBV7-1 to TRBJ2-5; no firm D call. TRBV7-1 has ORF status, its function being uncertain. CDR3 length: 13 amino acids. As DNA, the CDR3 is TGTGCTAGCAGCTTAGACGGATCACGGACCCAGTACTTC. It is translated as CASSLDGSRTQYF.

V and J are TRBV14 and TRBJ1-6; D possibly corresponds to TRBD1 (5 bases). Germline V gene sequence: CDR1 SGHDN, CDR2 FVKESK. The CDR3 covers 18 residues. Trimming removed 0 bases at V and 3 bases at J, with 15 bases between. The CDR3 spells CASSQDQSGGFYNSPLHF. CDR3 coding DNA: TGTGCCAGCAGCCAAGATCAAAGCGGGGGGTTCTATAATTCACCCCTCCACTTT.

The chain's CDR3 is CAISESRLAGGPDTQYF. The CDR3 coding sequence is TGTGCCATCAGTGAGTCAAGACTAGCGGGGGGGCCAGATACGCAGTATTTT. This chain uses TRBV10-3 with TRBJ2-3; 14 bases align to TRBD2. V shed 0 bases and J 4 bases; nucleotides not matched to a gene: 3. The CDR3 has 17 residues. Germline CDR1 ENHRY, CDR2 SYGVKD.

In regard to this clone: Other DNA sequences in this specimen translate into the identical CDR3. CDR3 sequence reads: CASSLEGSGNTIYF. CDR3 nucleotide sequence: TGCGCCAGCAGCTTAGAAGGCTCTGGAAACACCATATATTTT. The rearrangement joins TRBV5-1 to TRBJ1-3, with D unclear. The CDR3 covers 14 residues. Trimming stripped 2 bases from V and 0 bases from J, with 6 bases between. Germline assignment: CDR1 SGHRS and CDR2 YFSETQ.

The rearrangement links TRBV18 to TRBJ2-3, with a tentative D call TRBD2 (5 bases). The CDR3 is 15 residues long. Trimming pared 8 bases from V and 2 bases from J, leaving 17 bases between. Germline CDR1 KGHSH, CDR2 LQKENI. The CDR3 DNA follows: TGTGCCAGCACATCGATAACCGGGGACACAGATACGCAGTATTTT. Protein: CASTSITGDTDTQYF.

V usage is TRBV19 and J usage is TRBJ1-5, with TRBD1 as a possible D gene (5 bases). Trimming left V 6 bases short and J 3 bases short, with 12 bases between. The CDR3 spans 14 residues. Germline CDR1 reads LNHDA; CDR2 reads SQIVND (reference sequence). CDR3 in amino acids: CASSKAGLNQPQHF. In DNA, the CDR3 is TGTGCCAGTAGCAAGGCGGGGCTCAATCAGCCCCAGCATTTT.

The rearrangement joins TRBV28 to TRBJ2-5; possibly TRBD1 for D (5 bases). CDR3 size: 15 residues. Trimming took 6 bases from V and 5 from J, leaving 19 bases between them. Looked up from germline, CDR1 is MDHEN and CDR2 is SYDVKM. The CDR3 here is CASRLTGEIFETQYF. The DNA of the CDR3 is TGTGCCAGCAGGCTTACAGGAGAAATCTTCGAGACCCAGTACTTC.

This chain links TRBV19 with TRBJ2-7; 8 positions match TRBD2. The CDR3 spans 14 residues. CDR1 and CDR2 from the germline V gene are LNHDA and SQIVND (reference sequence). V shed 8 bases, J shed 6 bases, and the junction held 12 bases outside the gene matches. CDR3 protein: CASRPGGPVVEQYF. CDR3 bases: TGTGCCAGTCGCCCGGGGGGGCCCGTTGTCGAGCAGTACTTC.

This chain uses TRBV23-1 with TRBJ1-6, with D possibly matching TRBD1 (6 bases). TRBV23-1 qualifies as an ORF whose function is uncertain. Trimming took 6 bases from V and 4 from J, leaving 13 bases between them. The CDR3 runs 15 residues. The CDR3 nucleotides read TGCGCCAGCAGCCAAGGTACAGGGTATAATTCACCCCTCCACTTT. Its translation: CASSQGTGYNSPLHF.

CDR3 loop: CATSTGQGRHEQYF. In nucleotides, the CDR3 is TGTGCCACCAGCACCGGACAGGGGCGGCACGAGCAGTACTTC. V is TRBV15 and J is TRBJ2-7; TRBD1 aligns across 9 bases. Germline CDR1 LNHNV, CDR2 YYDKDF (reference sequence). The CDR3 sequence is 14 residues long. Trimming took 4 bases from V and 5 from J; bases not matched to a gene: 6.

The chain joins TRBV1 to TRBJ1-2; TRBD1, the table's D call, was not compared with the DNA. TRBV1 is described as a pseudogene. The CDR3 covers 14 residues. CDR3 protein: CASSFNTGNYGYTF. The CDR3 DNA sequence: TGCGCCAGCAGCTTCAACACAGGGAACTATGGCTACACCTTC.

The V call is TRBV30, the J call TRBJ2-7, with 12 positions matching TRBD2. In germline, CDR1 is GTSNPN, CDR2 SVGIG (reference sequence). The length of the CDR3 is 14 residues. V was clipped by 2 bases and J by 3 bases; unmatched bases: 2. CDR3: CAWSLGLAGYEQYF. For the CDR3, the DNA is TGTGCCTGGAGTTTGGGACTAGCGGGCTACGAGCAGTACTTC.

The chain carries TRBV30 and TRBJ2-3; maybe TRBD2 (6 bases). Per the germline V gene, CDR1 is GTSNPN and CDR2 is SVGIG (reference sequence). V was trimmed by 2 bases and J by 0 bases, leaving 12 bases between them. The CDR3 contains 15 residues. CDR3 coding DNA: TGTGCCTGGAGTTTAGCGGTAACTAGCACAGATACGCAGTATTTT. This translates into CAWSLAVTSTDTQYF.